Included here is one T cell receptor beta chain sequence, with context. No antigen is known for it. The germline CDR1 and CDR2 sequences are SGHRS and YFSETQ. The J segment lost 5 bases and the V segment lost 6 bases, leaving 8 bases of the junction unmatched. CDR3 length: 15 amino acids. This specimen comes from a study of CD8 T cell repertoires and HIV-1 epitope variants. Measured with immunoSEQ multiplex PCR; TCRdb has only the in-frame clones, and not every one. This sample carries some 5,000 clones, roughly two thirds of them seen once, and the ten largest clones take approximately 42%. The V call is TRBV5-1, the J call TRBJ2-1; 10 bases are a match to TRBD1. The TCR was taken from a male donor with HIV. The sequenced material came from cultured CD8+ T cells derived from PBMCs. CDR3 sequence: CASTLGTGEHNEQFF. The CDR3 DNA is TGCGCCAGCACCCTTGGGACAGGGGAACACAATGAGCAGTTCTTC.